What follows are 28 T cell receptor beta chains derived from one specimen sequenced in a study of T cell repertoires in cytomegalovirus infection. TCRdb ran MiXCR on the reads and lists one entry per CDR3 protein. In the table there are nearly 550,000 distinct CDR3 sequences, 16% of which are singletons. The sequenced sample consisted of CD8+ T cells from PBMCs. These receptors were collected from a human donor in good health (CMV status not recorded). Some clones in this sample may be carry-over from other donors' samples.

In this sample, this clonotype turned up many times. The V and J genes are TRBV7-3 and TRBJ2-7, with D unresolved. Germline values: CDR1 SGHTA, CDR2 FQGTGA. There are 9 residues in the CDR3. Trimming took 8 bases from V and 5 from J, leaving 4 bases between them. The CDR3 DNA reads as TGTGCCAGCGCCCACGAGCAGTACTTC. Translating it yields CASAHEQYF.

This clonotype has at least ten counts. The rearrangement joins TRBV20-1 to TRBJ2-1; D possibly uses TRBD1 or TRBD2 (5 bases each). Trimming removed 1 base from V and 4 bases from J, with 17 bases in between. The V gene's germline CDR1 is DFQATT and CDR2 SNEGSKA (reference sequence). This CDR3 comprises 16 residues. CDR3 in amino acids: CSARVTGATLYNEQFF. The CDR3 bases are TGCAGTGCTAGAGTTACCGGGGCCACGCTTTACAATGAGCAGTTCTTC.

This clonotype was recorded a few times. The CDR3 region has the DNA TGTGCCAGCAGCTTATCAGGGAAAGAGACCCAGTACTTC. This gives the protein CASSLSGKETQYF. The J gene is TRBJ2-5, the V gene TRBV7-3; maybe TRBD1 (5 bases). Per germline, CDR1 SGHTA and CDR2 FQGTGA. The CDR3 loop spans 13 amino acids. V was pared by 2 bases and J by 3 bases, with 7 bases between.

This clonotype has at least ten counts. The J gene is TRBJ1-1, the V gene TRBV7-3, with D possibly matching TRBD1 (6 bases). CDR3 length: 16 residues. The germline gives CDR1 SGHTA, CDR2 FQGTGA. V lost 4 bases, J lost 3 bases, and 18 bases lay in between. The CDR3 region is CASSSFTRQADTEAFF. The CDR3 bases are TGTGCCAGCAGCTCCTTCACTAGACAGGCTGACACTGAAGCTTTCTTT.

The CDR3 DNA sequence: TGTGCCAGCATCCACTCCCGTGGGACAGCTGGTGGCTACACCTTC. Translated: CASIHSRGTAGGYTF. The chain is built from TRBV12-3 or TRBV12-4 and TRBJ1-2; 7 bases align to TRBD1. Trimming took 7 bases from V and 7 from J; bases not matched to a gene: 15. The CDR3 is 15 amino acids.

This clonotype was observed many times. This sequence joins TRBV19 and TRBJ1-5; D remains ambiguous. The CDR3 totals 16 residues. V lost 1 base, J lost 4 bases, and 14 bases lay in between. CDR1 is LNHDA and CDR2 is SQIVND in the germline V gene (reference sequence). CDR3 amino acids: CASSIGSQGWNQPQHF. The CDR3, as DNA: TGTGCCAGTAGTATAGGCTCCCAAGGGTGGAATCAGCCCCAGCATTTT.

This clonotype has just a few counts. This chain's CDR3 is CASSRAYHRGGDEQFF. For the CDR3, the DNA is TGTGCCAGCAGCCGGGCCTATCACAGGGGCGGCGATGAGCAGTTCTTC. The chain combines TRBV3-1 with TRBJ2-1; 7 bases are a match to TRBD1. The V and J ends lost 4 bases and 8 bases, in that order; junction bases with no gene match: 14. The CDR3 totals 16 residues. CDR1 is LGHDT and CDR2 is YNNKEL in the germline V gene (reference sequence).

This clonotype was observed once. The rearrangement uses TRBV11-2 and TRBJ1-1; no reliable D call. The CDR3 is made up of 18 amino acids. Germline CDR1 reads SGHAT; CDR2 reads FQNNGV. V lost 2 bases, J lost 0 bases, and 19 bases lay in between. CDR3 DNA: TGTGCCAGCAGCTTATTCCGAGGGCGCCAAGTTATGAACACTGAAGCTTTCTTT. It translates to CASSLFRGRQVMNTEAFF.

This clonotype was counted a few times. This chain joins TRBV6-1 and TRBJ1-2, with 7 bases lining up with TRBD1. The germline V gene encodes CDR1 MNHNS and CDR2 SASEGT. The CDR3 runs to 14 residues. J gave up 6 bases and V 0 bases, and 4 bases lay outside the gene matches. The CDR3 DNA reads TGTGCCAGCAGTGAAGCGTGGCAGGGGGATGGCTACACCTTC. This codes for CASSEAWQGDGYTF.

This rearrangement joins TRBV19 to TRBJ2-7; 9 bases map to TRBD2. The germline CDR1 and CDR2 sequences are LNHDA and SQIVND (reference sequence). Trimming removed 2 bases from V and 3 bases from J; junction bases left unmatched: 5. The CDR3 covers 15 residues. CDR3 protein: CASSILAGFNYEQYF. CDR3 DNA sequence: TGTGCCAGTAGTATACTAGCGGGATTCAACTACGAGCAGTACTTC.

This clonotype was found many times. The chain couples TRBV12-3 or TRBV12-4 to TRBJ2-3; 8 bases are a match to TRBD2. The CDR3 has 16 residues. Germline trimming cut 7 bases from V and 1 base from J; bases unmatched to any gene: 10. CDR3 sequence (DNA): TGTGCCAGCATCCAACGGGGGGGGCGGGGCACAGATACGCAGTATTTT. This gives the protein CASIQRGGRGTDTQYF.

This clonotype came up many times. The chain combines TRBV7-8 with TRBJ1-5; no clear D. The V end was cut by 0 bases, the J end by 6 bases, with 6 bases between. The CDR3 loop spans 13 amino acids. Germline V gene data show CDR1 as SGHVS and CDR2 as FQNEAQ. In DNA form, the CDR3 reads TGTGCCAGCAGCTTAGCGGCGAGTCAGCCCCAGCATTTT. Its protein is CASSLAASQPQHF. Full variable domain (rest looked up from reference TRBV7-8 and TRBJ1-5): GAGVSQSPRYKVAKRGQDVALRCDPISGHVSLFWYQQALGQGPEFLTYFQNEAQLDKSGLPSDRFFAERPEGSVSTLKIQRTQQEDSAVYLCASSLAASQPQHFGDGTRLSIL.

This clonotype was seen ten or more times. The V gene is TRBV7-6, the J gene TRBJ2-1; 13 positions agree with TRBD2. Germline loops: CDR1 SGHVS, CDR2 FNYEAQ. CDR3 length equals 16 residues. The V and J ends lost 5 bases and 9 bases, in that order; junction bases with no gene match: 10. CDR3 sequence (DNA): TGTGCCAGCAGCCTACTGACTAGCGGGAGGCGGGCTGAGCAGTTCTTC. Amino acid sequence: CASSLLTSGRRAEQFF.

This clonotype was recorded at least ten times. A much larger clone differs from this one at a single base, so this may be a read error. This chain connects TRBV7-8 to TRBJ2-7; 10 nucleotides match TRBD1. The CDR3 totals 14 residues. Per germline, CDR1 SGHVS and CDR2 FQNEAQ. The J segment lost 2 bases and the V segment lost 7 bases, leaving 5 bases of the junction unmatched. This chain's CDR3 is CASIPGTGAYEQYF. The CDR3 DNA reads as TGTGCCAGCATCCCCGGGACAGGGGCCTACGAGCAGTACTTC.

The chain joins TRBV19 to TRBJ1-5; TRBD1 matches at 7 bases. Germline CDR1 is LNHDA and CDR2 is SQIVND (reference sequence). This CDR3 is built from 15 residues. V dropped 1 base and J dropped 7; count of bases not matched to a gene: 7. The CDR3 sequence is CASSIVGDREQPQHF. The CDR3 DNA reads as TGTGCCAGTAGTATAGTAGGCGACAGGGAACAGCCCCAGCATTTT.

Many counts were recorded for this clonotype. The CDR3 nucleotides are TGTGCCAGCAGCCGAGACCGGGACGGGAATCAGCCCCAGCATTTT. Translating gives CASSRDRDGNQPQHF. This sequence joins TRBV7-6 and TRBJ1-5, with TRBD1 as a possible D gene (5 bases). The germline V gene has CDR1 SGHVS and CDR2 FNYEAQ. Between the trimmed V and J ends, which lost 5 bases and 4 bases, there was a span of 15 bases. The CDR3 loop spans 15 amino acids.

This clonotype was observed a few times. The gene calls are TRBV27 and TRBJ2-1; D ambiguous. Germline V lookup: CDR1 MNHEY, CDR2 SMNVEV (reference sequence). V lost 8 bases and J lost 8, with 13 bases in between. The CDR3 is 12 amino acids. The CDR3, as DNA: TGTGCCAGCGGGCTAGAGAGTGATGAGCAGTTCTTC. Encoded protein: CASGLESDEQFF.

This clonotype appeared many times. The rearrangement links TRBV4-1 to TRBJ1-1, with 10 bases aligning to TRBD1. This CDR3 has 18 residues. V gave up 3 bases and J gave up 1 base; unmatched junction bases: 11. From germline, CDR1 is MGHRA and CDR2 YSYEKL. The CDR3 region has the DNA TGCGCCAGCAGCCAGAAAAGGGACAGGGGAAGGGAGAACACTGAAGCTTTCTTT. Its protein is CASSQKRDRGRENTEAFF.

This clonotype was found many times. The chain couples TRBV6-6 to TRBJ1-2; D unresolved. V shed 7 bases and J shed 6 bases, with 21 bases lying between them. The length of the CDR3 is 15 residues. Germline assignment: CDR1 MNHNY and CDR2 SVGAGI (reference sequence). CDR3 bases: TGTGCCAGCACGGGTATAACGACCCTGGGCGATGGCTACACCTTC. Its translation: CASTGITTLGDGYTF.

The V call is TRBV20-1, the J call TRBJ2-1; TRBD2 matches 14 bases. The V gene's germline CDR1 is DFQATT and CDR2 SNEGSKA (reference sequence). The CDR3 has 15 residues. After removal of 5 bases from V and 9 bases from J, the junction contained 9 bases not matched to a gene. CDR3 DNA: TGCAGTGCTCTGACTAGCGGGAGGGTTCAGGGTGAGCAGTTCTTC. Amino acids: CSALTSGRVQGEQFF.

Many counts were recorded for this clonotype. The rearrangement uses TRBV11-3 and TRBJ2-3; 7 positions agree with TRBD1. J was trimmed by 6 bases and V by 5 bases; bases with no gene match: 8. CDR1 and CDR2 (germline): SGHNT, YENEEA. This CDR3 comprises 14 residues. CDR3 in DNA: TGTGCCAGCAGCCCACTCGAGGGGGCTGATACGCAGTATTTT. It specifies CASSPLEGADTQYF.

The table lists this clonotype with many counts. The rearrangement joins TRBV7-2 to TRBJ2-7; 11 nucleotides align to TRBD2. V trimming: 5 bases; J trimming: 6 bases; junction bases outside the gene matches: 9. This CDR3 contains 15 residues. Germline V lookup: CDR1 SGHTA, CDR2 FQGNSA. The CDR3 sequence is CASSRTSGSLSEQYF. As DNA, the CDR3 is TGTGCCAGCAGCCGAACTAGCGGGAGTCTTAGCGAGCAGTACTTC.

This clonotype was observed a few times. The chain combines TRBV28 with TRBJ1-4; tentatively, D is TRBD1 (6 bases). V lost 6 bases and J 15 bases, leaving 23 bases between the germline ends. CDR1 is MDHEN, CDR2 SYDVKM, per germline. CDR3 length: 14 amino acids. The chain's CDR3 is CASRDSSARKTVFF. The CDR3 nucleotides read TGTGCCAGCAGGGACAGCTCAGCTAGGAAAACGGTGTTTTTT.

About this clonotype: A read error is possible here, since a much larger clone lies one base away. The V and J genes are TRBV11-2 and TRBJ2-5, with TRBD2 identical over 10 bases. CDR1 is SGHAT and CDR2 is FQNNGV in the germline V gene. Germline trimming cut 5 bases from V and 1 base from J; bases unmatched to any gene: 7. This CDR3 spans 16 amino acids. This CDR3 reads CASSQAGGGCQETQYF. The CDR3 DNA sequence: TGTGCCAGCAGCCAAGCGGGGGGGGGATGCCAAGAGACCCAGTACTTC.

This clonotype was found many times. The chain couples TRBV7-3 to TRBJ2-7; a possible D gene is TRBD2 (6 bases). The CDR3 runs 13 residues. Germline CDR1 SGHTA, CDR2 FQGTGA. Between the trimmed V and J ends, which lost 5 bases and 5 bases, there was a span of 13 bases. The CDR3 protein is CASSPNGGNEQYF. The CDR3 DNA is TGTGCCAGCAGCCCTAATGGGGGGAACGAGCAGTACTTC.

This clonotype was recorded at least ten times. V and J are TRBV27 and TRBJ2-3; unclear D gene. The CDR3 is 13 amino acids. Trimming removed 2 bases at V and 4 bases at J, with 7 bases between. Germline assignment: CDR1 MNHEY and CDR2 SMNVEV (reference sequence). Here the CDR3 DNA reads TGTGCCAGCAGTTTAGTACGTTCAGATACGCAGTATTTT. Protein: CASSLVRSDTQYF.

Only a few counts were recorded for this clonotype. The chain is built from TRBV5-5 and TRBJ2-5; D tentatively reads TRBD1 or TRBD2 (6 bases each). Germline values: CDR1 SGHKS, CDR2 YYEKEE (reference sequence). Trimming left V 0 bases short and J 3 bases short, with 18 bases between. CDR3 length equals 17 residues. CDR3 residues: CASSLVFGGGEEETQYF. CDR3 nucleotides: TGTGCCAGCAGCTTGGTTTTCGGGGGCGGGGAGGAAGAGACCCAGTACTTC.

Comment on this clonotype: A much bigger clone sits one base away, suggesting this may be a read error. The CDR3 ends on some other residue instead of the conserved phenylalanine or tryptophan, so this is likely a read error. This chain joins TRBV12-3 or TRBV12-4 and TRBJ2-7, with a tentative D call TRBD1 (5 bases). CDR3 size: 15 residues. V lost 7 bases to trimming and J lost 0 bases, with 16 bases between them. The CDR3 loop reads CASNFFVQGSYEQYL. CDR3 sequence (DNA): TGTGCCAGCAATTTTTTCGTGCAGGGCTCCTACGAGCAGTACTTA.